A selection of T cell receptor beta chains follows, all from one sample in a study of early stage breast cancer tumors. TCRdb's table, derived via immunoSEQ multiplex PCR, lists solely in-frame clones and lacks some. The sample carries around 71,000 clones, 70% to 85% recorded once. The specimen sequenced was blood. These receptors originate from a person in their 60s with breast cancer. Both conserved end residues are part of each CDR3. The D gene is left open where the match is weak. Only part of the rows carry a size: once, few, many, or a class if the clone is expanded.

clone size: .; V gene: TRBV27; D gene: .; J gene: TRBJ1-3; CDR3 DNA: TGTGCCAGCAGTTTGGGGGGTGTCGGAAACACCATATATTTT; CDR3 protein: CASSLGGVGNTIYF
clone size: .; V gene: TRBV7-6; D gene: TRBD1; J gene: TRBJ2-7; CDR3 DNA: TGTGCCAGCAGCTTACGACAGGGGGAAAGGGCCTACGAGCAGTACTTC; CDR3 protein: CASSLRQGERAYEQYF
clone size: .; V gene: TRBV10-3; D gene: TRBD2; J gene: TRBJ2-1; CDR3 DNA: TGTGCCATCAGTGAGTCCACGACTAGCGGCTACAATGAGCAGTTCTTC; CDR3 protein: CAISESTTSGYNEQFF
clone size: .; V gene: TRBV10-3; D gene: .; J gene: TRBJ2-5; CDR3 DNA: TGTGCCTCACGCGGGTGGAGGGAGGTAGAGACCCAGTACTTC; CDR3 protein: CASRGWREVETQYF
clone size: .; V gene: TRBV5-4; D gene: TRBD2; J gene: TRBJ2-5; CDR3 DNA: TGTGCCAGCACCCAAGCGGGAGTGGGAGAGACCCAGTACTTC; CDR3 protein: CASTQAGVGETQYF
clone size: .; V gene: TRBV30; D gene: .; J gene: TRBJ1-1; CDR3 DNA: TGTGCCTGGGGGGGCCTCACTGAAGCTTTCTTT; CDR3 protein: CAWGGLTEAFF
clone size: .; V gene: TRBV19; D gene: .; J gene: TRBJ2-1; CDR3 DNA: TGTGCCAGTAGTGATGACTTTAACAATGAGCAGTTCTTC; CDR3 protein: CASSDDFNNEQFF
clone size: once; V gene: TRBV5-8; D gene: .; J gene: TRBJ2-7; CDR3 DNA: TGTGCCAGCACACGGCTGGCGGGGGCCGGCGAGCAGTACTTC; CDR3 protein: CASTRLAGAGEQYF
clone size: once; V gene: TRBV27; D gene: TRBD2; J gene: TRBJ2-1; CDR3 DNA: TGTGCCAGCAGTTTCGCCTTAGCGGGGGGGCCTGATGAGCAGTTCTTC; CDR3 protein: CASSFALAGGPDEQFF
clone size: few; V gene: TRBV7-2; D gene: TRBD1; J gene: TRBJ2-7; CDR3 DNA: TGTGCCAGCAGCTTAGCAGGGACAGGACGCCACGAGCAGTACTTC; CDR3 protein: CASSLAGTGRHEQYF
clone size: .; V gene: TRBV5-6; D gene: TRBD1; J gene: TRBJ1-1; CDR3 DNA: TGTGCCAGCAGCCGACAGGGGGCCCTAAACACTGAAGCTTTCTTT; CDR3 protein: CASSRQGALNTEAFF
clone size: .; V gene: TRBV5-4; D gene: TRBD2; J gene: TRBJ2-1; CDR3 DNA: TGTGCCAGCAGCTTGGCGGGAGGTCAGGCCAATGAGCAGTTCTTC; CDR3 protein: CASSLAGGQANEQFF
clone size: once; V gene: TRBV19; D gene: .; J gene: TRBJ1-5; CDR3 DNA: TGTGCCAGTAGTATAGAAGTCCGGAATCAGCCCCAGCATTTT; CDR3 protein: CASSIEVRNQPQHF
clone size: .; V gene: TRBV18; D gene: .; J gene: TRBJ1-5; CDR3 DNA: TGTGCCAGCTCTTACACCGAGTATAGCAATCAGCCCCAGCATTTT; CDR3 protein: CASSYTEYSNQPQHF
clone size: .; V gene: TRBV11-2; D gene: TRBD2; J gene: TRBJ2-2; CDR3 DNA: TGTGCCAGCAGCTTACAGTCCCGATTAGAGGGAGGGCCCTGGGAGCTGTTTTTT; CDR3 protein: CASSLQSRLEGGPWELFF
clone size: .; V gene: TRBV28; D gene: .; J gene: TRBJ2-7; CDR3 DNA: TGTGCCAGCAGCTCCCCTGGGGAGCAGTACTTC; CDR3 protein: CASSSPGEQYF
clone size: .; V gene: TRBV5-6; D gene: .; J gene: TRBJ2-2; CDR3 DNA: TGTGCCAGCAGCTATAAAGACAGGTACACCGGGGAGCTGTTTTTT; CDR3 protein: CASSYKDRYTGELFF
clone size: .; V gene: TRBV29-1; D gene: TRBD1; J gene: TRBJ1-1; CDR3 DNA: TGCAGCGTGAGGACAGGGGATTTTGTCACTGAAGCTTTCTTT; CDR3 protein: CSVRTGDFVTEAFF
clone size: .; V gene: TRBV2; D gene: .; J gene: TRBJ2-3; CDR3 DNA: TGTGCCAGCGGAGAGGGGACTGAGTATTTT; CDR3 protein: CASGEGTEYF
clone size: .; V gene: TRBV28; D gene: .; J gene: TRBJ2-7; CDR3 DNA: TGTGCCAGCAAATTAGTGGGCAGCTACGAGCAGTACTTC; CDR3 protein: CASKLVGSYEQYF
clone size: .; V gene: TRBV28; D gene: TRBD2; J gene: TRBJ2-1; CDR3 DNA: TGTGCCAGCAGTATGGGGGGAGGGCTGAATGAGCAGTTCTTC; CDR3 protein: CASSMGGGLNEQFF
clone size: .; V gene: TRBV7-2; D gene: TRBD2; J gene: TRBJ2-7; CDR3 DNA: TGTGCCAGCAGCTTAAGCGGGGGAACGGGGGAGCAGTACTTC; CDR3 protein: CASSLSGGTGEQYF
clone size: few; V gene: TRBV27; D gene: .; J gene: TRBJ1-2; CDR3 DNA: TGTGCCAGCTCACAGACAGAAGGGGACTATGGCTACACCTTC; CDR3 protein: CASSQTEGDYGYTF
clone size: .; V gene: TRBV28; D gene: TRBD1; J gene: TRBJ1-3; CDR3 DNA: TGTGCCAGCAGCGGGACAGCTTTCGCGAACTCTGGAAACACCATATATTTT; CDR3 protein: CASSGTAFANSGNTIYF
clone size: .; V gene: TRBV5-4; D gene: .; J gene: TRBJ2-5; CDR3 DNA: TGTGCCAGCAGCGCGGAACAGGGAAGCGAGACCCAGTACTTC; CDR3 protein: CASSAEQGSETQYF
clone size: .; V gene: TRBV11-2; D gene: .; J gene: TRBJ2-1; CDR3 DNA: TGTGCCAGCAGCTTTCTGGACTTCAATGAGCAGTTCTTC; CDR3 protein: CASSFLDFNEQFF
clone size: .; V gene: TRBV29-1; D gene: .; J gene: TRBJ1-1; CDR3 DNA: TGCAGCGTTGAACGGGCAGCAAACACTGAAGCTTTCTTT; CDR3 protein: CSVERAANTEAFF